Listed here are 21 T cell receptor beta chains from one sample, sequenced in a study of prognosis after radiotherapy for stage I lung cancer (dated by TCRdb to 2020 to 2022). The sequencing machine was an Illumina HiSeq 3000. The TCR beta CDR3 region was amplified from genomic DNA by two rounds of multiplex PCR. The first PCR round used primers specific to each TRBV and TRBJ gene, and the primer sequences were filed in Chinese patent CN105087789A. Using fastp trimming at Q25 and MiXCR clonotype assembly, TCRdb reanalyzed the public sequencing data and kept in-frame beta chains. Identical CDR3 proteins give one entry, which carries the most common genes and DNA. The sample records over 14,000 distinct CDR3 sequences, around 56% of which are singletons. The top ten constitute approximately 30% of the sample. Sequenced here: PBMCs, sampled before or after stereotactic body radiation therapy (not recorded which). Source of these receptors: a donor aged 50 or older with non-small cell lung cancer.

This clonotype showed up many times. The chain combines TRBV29-1 with TRBJ2-2; D not resolved. Germline-derived CDR1 and CDR2 are SQVTM and ANQGSEA. The CDR3 has 14 residues. Trimming shortened V by 7 bases and J by 3 bases, and 15 bases separated the two germline ends. The CDR3 is CSGSRFADTGELFF. The CDR3 nucleotides are TGCAGCGGCTCCAGGTTTGCAGACACCGGGGAGCTGTTTTTT.

The chain recombines TRBV15 with TRBJ2-1; TRBD2 matches at 7 bases. The CDR3 is 20 amino acids. Looked up from germline, CDR1 is LNHNV and CDR2 is YYDKDF (reference sequence). J gave up 4 bases and V 5 bases, and 23 bases lay outside the gene matches. CDR3 sequence reads: CATSPYGTGTTSGPYNEQFF. The CDR3 DNA reads as TGTGCCACCAGCCCCTACGGGACTGGGACTACTAGTGGCCCTTACAATGAGCAGTTCTTC.

V and J are TRBV4-3 and TRBJ2-7; D might be TRBD1 (7 bases). Germline V gives CDR1 LGHNA, CDR2 YSLEER. The V end was cut by 0 bases, the J end by 7 bases, with 13 bases between. The CDR3 runs 14 residues. In DNA form, the CDR3 reads TGCGCCAGCAGCCAAGATCCCAGGGGGAGGGAGCAGTACTTC. Translating it yields CASSQDPRGREQYF.

This clonotype is judged medium-sized. The chain couples TRBV6-1 to TRBJ2-1, with TRBD2 matching 10 bases. The junction had 6 bases not matched to a gene; V was cut back by 2 bases and J by 8 bases. This CDR3 spans 15 amino acids. CDR1 is MNHNS and CDR2 is SASEGT in the germline V gene. The CDR3 loop is CASSEWASGSDEQFF. The CDR3 DNA is TGTGCCAGCAGTGAATGGGCTAGCGGGAGTGATGAGCAGTTCTTC.

Details on this clonotype: Compared with germline, one end of the junction differs, possibly owing to a read error. This sequence joins TRBV7-6 and TRBJ2-1; 10 bases line up with TRBD2. The CDR3 runs 15 residues. Per the germline V gene, CDR1 is SGHVS and CDR2 is FNYEAQ. CDR3 loop: CSSSASGSRPNEQFF. Here the CDR3 DNA reads TGTTCCAGCAGCGCTAGCGGGAGTAGGCCTAATGAGCAGTTCTTC.

This clonotype was counted only a few times. At one end, the junction sequence differs from germline, possibly due to a read error. This chain uses TRBV24-1 with TRBJ2-1; 9 nucleotides line up with TRBD1. Germline assignment: CDR1 KGHDR and CDR2 SFDVKD. The CDR3 length is 15 residues. For the CDR3, the DNA is TGTGCCACCAGTAATCCGGGACAGGGCCCCCATGAGCATTTCTTC. Its translation: CATSNPGQGPHEHFF.

About this clonotype: One base away lies a much larger clone, so this may be a sequencing read error. CDR3 sequence (DNA): TGCGCCAGCAGTGAGCAGCACACCGGGGAGCTGTTTTTT. This gives the protein CASSEQHTGELFF. This sequence joins TRBV10-2 and TRBJ2-2; D is unresolved. The germline V and J ends were trimmed by 2 bases and 3 bases, with 4 bases remaining between them. Germline V gene sequence: CDR1 WSHSY, CDR2 SAAADI. The CDR3 length is 13 residues.

This rearrangement joins TRBV7-9 to TRBJ2-7, with D possibly matching TRBD2 (6 bases). Trimming cost V 0 bases and J 5 bases, with 14 bases left between them. The CDR3 covers 15 residues. Germline CDR1 and CDR2: SEHNR and FQNEAQ (reference sequence). For the CDR3, the DNA is TGTGCCAGCAGCTTAGCTGGGGGGTCTGTAGACGAGCAGTACTTC. This translates into CASSLAGGSVDEQYF.

The genes are TRBV7-8 and TRBJ2-3; TRBD2 agrees at 7 bases. Germline loops: CDR1 SGHVS, CDR2 FQNEAQ. After removal of 3 bases from V and 6 bases from J, the junction contained 3 bases not matched to a gene. This CDR3 contains 13 residues. CDR3 sequence: CASSFAGEDTQYF. In DNA form, the CDR3 reads TGTGCCAGCAGCTTTGCGGGAGAGGATACGCAGTATTTT.

In the case of this clonotype: This likely stems from a read error, as it lies one base from a far larger clone. This CDR3 reads CASSNRVGHPQHF. In nucleotides, the CDR3 is TGTGCCAGCAGTAACAGGGTCGGTCATCCCCAGCATTTT. The chain combines TRBV6-5 with TRBJ1-5, with TRBD1 as a possible D gene (6 bases). V shed 5 bases and J shed 10 bases, with 15 bases lying between them. This CDR3 is 13 amino acids long. CDR1 MNHEY and CDR2 SVGAGI come from the germline V gene.

This clonotype is deemed medium-sized. The chain joins TRBV6-1 to TRBJ2-2; D is unresolved. The V and J ends lost 3 bases and 3 bases respectively, with 14 bases between them. The CDR3 is made up of 16 amino acids. Germline loops: CDR1 MNHNS, CDR2 SASEGT. DNA for the CDR3: TGTGCCAGCAGTGAGTTTGTGGGAACGGACACCGGGGAGCTGTTTTTT. Translating it yields CASSEFVGTDTGELFF.

Comments on this clonotype: It is likely a read error: a sequence one base away is far more abundant. V and J are TRBV6-2 or TRBV6-3 and TRBJ2-1, with TRBD1 identical over 8 bases. CDR1 MNHEY and CDR2 SVGEGT come from the germline V gene. Unmatched junction bases numbered 6, after V lost 5 bases and J lost 3 bases. The CDR3 is 15 amino acids. In nucleotides, the CDR3 is TGTGCCAGCAGTCCGCCGGGACAGGTCTACAATGAGCAGTTCTTC. Translated, it gives CASSPPGQVYNEQFF.

By frequency in the sample, this clonotype is medium-sized (0.01 to 0.1%). The CDR3 sequence: CASSSLVLEQFF. The CDR3 region has the DNA TGTGCCAGCAGTTCACTAGTACTCGAGCAGTTCTTC. The rearrangement uses TRBV6-2 or TRBV6-3 and TRBJ2-1; a possible D gene is TRBD2 (5 bases). Germline loops: CDR1 MNHEY, CDR2 SVGEGT. The CDR3 consists of 12 residues. V shed 4 bases and J shed 10 bases, with 11 bases lying between them.

In the case of this clonotype: A far larger clone is just one base off, so this is likely a read error. This chain links TRBV6-2 or TRBV6-3 with TRBJ2-6; D uncertain. From germline, CDR1 is MNHEY and CDR2 SVGEGT. The CDR3 has 12 amino acids. CDR3: CASSDSRVVLTF. The CDR3 DNA reads TGTGCCAGCAGTGACTCCCGGGTGGTCCTGACTTTC.

Remarks on this clonotype: It is likely a read error, because the conserved phenylalanine at the end of the CDR3 is missing. The V and J genes are TRBV13 and TRBJ2-1, with 12 bases aligning to TRBD2. CDR1 and CDR2 from the germline V gene are PRHDT and FYEKMQ (reference sequence). The CDR3 extends over 14 amino acids. The CDR3 here is CVSSRLAGVNEQFS. Here the CDR3 DNA reads TGTGTCAGCAGCCGACTAGCGGGAGTCAATGAGCAGTTCTCC.

This clonotype was seen only once. The gene calls are TRBV5-1 and TRBJ1-4; D remains ambiguous. The CDR3 runs 16 residues. Trimming pared 0 bases from V and 0 bases from J, leaving 9 bases between. CDR1 and CDR2 from the germline V gene are SGHRS and YFSETQ. DNA for the CDR3: TGCGCCAGCAGCTTGGGTAGCAGCGCAACTAATGAAAAACTGTTTTTT. As protein: CASSLGSSATNEKLFF.

The chain uses TRBV20-1 and TRBJ2-7; D is uncertain. CDR3 length: 14 residues. V lost 1 base to trimming and J lost 5 bases, with 15 bases between them. Germline values: CDR1 DFQATT, CDR2 SNEGSKA (reference sequence). CDR3 loop: CSARAPRRGNEQYF. The CDR3, as DNA: TGCAGTGCTAGAGCTCCTCGCCGCGGAAACGAGCAGTACTTC.

The genes are TRBV6-4 and TRBJ1-5, with D unclear. Trimming removed 3 bases at V and 1 base at J, with 13 bases between. In germline, CDR1 is MRHNA, CDR2 SNTAGT. The CDR3 is 16 amino acids. CDR3 loop: CASSEASQISNQPQHF. The CDR3 nucleotides are TGTGCCAGCAGTGAAGCGTCACAGATAAGCAATCAGCCCCAGCATTTT.

This clonotype was seen a few times. The V call is TRBV19, the J call TRBJ2-5; TRBD1 is a possible D gene (6 bases). Germline CDR1 reads LNHDA; CDR2 reads SQIVND (reference sequence). V was shortened by 7 bases and J by 1 base, with 22 bases between the two germline ends. The CDR3 length is 17 residues. CDR3: CASIIRWPGVSQETQYF. The CDR3 DNA is TGTGCCAGTATTATCCGGTGGCCAGGGGTCTCCCAAGAGACCCAGTACTTC.

The V call is TRBV2, the J call TRBJ2-7, with 9 bases fitting TRBD2. Germline CDR1 is SNHLY and CDR2 is FYNNEI. The CDR3 spans 14 residues. The ends lost 5 bases at V and 4 bases at J; junction bases unmatched: 6. CDR3 region: CASSPMTSGYEQYF. The CDR3 DNA reads as TGTGCCAGCAGTCCCATGACTAGCGGTTACGAGCAGTACTTC. Full variable domain (missing parts from reference TRBV2 and TRBJ2-7): EPEVTQTPSHQVTQMGQEVILRCVPISNHLYFYWYRQILGQKVEFLVSFYNNEISEKSEIFDDQFSVERPDGSNFTLKIRSTKLEDSAMYFCASSPMTSGYEQYFGPGTRLTVT.

Note on this clonotype: This likely came from a read error, as a far larger clone is one base away. The genes are TRBV7-3 and TRBJ2-7, with D tentatively TRBD2 (6 bases). Per the germline V gene, CDR1 is SGHTA and CDR2 is FQGTGA. The CDR3 consists of 14 residues. This CDR3 reads CAGSDTPGSNEQYF. The CDR3 region has the DNA TGTGCCGGCAGCGATACCCCCGGGAGTAACGAGCAGTACTTC.